The clone carrying this TCR beta chain was seen at least ten times. From the RT-PCR reads, TCRdb called clonotypes with MiXCR, one entry per CDR3 protein. The profile shows about 700,000 distinct CDR3 sequences, approximately 14% of them singletons. The record originates from a study of response to subunit inactivated influenza vaccine. There are 11 residues in the CDR3. Germline V gene lookup returns CDR1 SGHKS and CDR2 YYEKEE (reference sequence). Trimming left V 5 bases short and J 10 bases short, with 10 bases between. The rearrangement links TRBV5-5 to TRBJ2-1, with D uncertain. This specimen was PBMCs from blood, taken about 14 days before vaccination. The receptor was isolated from a man aged 50 or older who received an inactivated influenza vaccine. CDR3 sequence: CASRDRREQFF. For the CDR3, the DNA is TGTGCCAGCAGGGACCGTAGGGAGCAGTTCTTC.